This T cell receptor beta chain appears in the sequencing data of a study of shared clonotypes between healthy human individuals. Some clones are missing from TCRdb's copy, which holds only in-frame ones; the method was immunoSEQ multiplex PCR. The sample contains hundreds of thousands of clones, 55% to 85% of which appear only once. Germline V gives CDR1 SNHLY, CDR2 FYNNEI. The CDR3 loop spans 15 amino acids. The ends lost 0 bases at V and 3 bases at J; junction bases unmatched: 2. This clone has ten or more counts. The source is a woman under 40 in good health. The sequenced sample consisted of memory CD4+ T cells sorted from blood. Regarding subset: CD45RA-negative fraction. The V gene is TRBV2, the J gene TRBJ2-7; TRBD2 aligns across 10 bases. The CDR3 spells CASSEAGTSVYEQYF. The CDR3 DNA reads as TGTGCCAGCAGTGAAGCCGGGACTAGCGTCTACGAGCAGTACTTC.